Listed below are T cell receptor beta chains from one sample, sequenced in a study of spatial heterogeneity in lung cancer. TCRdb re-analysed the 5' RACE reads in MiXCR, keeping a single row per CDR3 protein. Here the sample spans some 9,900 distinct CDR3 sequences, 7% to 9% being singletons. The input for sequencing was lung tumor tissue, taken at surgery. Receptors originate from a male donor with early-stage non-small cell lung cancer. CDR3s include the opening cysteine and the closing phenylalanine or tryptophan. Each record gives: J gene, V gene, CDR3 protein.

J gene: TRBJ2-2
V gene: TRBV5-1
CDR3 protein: CASSGGRNTGELFF

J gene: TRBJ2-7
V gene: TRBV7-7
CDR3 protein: CASSLDGGYEQYF

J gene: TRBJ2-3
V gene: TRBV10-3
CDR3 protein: CAIKGDSTDTQYF

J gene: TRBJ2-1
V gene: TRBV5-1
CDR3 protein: CASSPGQGAYNEQFF

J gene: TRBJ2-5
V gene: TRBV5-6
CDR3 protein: CASSRLRDRSFQETQYF

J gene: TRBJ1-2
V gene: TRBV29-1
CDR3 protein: CSVVTRGSNGYTF

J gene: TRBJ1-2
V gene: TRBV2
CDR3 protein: CASRQGEGYGYTF

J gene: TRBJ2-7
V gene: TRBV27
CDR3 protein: CASSSGFGKTSSYEQYF

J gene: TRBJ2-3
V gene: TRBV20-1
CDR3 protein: CSARRADTQYF

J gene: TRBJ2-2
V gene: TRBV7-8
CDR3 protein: CASSLGLAGSGELFF

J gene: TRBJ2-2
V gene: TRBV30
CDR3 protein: CAWTPGWDTGELFF

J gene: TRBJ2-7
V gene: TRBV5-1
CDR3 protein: CTSSWTGNPDYEQYF

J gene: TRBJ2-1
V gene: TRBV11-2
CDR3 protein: CASSLDAGSGWNEQFF

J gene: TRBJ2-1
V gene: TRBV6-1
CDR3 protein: CASRQWVPNEQFF

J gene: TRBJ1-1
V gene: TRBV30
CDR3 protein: CAWSRGLDTEAFF

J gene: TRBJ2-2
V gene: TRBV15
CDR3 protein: CATSRARLTGELFF

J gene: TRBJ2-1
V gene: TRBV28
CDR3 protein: CASSLPRGFDEQFF

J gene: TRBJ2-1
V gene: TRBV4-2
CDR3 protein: CASSQGDQDTYNEQFF

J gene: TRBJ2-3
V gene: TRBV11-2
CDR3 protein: CASSLDGKETDTQYF